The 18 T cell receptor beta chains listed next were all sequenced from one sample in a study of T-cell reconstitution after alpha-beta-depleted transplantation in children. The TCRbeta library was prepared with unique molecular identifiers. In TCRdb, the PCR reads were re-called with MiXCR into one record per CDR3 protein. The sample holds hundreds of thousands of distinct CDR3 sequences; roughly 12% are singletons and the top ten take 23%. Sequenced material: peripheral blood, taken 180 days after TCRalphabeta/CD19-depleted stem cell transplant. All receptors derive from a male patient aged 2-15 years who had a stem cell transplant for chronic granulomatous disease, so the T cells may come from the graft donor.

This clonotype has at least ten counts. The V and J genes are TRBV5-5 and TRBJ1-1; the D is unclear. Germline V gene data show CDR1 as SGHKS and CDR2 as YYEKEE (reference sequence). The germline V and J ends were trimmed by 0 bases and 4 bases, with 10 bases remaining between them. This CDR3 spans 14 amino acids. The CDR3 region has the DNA TGTGCCAGCAGCTTGGCTTCAGGAGCCACTGAAGCTTTCTTT. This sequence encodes CASSLASGATEAFF.

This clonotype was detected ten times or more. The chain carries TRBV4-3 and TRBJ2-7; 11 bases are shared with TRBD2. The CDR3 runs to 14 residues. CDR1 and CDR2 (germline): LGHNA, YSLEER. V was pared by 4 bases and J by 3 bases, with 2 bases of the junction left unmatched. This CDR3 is CASSRGTSGYEQYF. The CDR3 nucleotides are TGCGCCAGCAGCCGAGGGACTAGCGGCTACGAGCAGTACTTC.

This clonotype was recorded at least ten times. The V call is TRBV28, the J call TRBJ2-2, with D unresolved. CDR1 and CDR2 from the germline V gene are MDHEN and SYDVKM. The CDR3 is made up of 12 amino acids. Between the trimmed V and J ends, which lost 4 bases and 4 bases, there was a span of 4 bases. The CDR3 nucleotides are TGTGCCAGCAGTTCATTCACCGGGGAGCTGTTTTTT. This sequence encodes CASSSFTGELFF.

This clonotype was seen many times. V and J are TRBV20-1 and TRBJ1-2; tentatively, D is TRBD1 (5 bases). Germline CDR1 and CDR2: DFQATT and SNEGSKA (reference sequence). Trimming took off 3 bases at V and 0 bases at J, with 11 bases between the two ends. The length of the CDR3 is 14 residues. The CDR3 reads CSARKQGTNYGYTF. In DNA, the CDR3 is TGCAGTGCTAGGAAGCAGGGAACTAACTATGGCTACACCTTC.

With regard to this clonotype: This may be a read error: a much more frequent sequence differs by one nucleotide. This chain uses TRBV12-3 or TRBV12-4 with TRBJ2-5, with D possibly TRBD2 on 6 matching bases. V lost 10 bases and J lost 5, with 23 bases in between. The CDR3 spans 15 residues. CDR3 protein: CANRLSLAAPETQYF. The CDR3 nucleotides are TGTGCCAACAGGCTTTCACTAGCTGCCCCCGAGACCCAGTACTTC.

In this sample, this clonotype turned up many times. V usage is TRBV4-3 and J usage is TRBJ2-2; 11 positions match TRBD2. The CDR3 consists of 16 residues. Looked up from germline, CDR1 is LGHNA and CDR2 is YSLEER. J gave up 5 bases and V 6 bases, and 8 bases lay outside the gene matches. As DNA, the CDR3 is TGCGCCAGCAGAGAAAGAATAGCGGGAGGGACCGGGGAGCTGTTTTTT. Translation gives CASRERIAGGTGELFF.

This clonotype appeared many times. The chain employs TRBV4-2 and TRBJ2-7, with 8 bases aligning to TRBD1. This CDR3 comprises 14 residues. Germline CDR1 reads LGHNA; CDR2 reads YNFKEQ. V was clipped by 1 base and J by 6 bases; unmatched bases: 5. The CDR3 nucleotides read TGTGCCAGCAGCCAAGGGACAGGGAATACCGAGCAGTACTTC. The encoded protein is CASSQGTGNTEQYF.

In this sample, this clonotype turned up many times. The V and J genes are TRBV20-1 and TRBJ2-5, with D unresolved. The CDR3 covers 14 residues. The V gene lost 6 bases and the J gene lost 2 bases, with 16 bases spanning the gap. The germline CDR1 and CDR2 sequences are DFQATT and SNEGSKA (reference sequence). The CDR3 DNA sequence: TGCAGTGCAAGTCCCTTGGCCGTTCAAGAGACCCAGTACTTC. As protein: CSASPLAVQETQYF.

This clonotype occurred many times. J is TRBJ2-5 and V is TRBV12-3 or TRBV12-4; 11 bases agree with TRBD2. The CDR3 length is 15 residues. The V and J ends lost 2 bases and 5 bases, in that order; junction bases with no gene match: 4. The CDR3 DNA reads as TGTGCCAGCAGTTTATTAGCGGGAGGGCCGGAGACCCAGTACTTC. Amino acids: CASSLLAGGPETQYF.

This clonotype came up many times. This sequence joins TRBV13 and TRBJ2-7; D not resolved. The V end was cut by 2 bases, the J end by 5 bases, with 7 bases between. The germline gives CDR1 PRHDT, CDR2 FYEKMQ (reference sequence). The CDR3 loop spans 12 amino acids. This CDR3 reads CASSLLGHEQYF. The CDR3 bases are TGTGCCAGCAGCTTACTAGGTCACGAGCAGTACTTC.

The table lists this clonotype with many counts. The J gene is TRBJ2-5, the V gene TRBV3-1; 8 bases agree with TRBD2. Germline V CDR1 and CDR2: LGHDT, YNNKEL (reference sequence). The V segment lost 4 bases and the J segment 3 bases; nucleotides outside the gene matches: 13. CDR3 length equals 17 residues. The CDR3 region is CASSPGWRRGGEETQYF. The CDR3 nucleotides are TGTGCCAGCAGCCCCGGGTGGCGACGGGGGGGCGAAGAGACCCAGTACTTC.

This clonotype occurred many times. CDR3: CASSSQGFYEQYF. The CDR3 region has the DNA TGTGCCAGCAGTTCACAGGGGTTCTACGAGCAGTACTTC. This rearrangement joins TRBV12-3 or TRBV12-4 to TRBJ2-7; 7 nucleotides agree with TRBD1. There are 13 residues in the CDR3. Trimming at V came to 4 bases and at J to 3 bases, leaving 3 bases not matched to a gene.

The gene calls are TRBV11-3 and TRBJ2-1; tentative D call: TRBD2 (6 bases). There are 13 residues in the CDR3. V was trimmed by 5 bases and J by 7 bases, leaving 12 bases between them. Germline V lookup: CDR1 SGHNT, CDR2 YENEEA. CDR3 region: CASSPGELNEQFF. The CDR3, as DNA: TGTGCCAGCAGCCCGGGGGAGCTAAATGAGCAGTTCTTC.

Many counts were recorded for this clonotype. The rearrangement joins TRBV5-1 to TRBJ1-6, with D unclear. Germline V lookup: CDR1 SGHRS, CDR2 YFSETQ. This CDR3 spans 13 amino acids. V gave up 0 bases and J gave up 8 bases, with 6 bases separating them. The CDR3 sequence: CASSLDPYSPLHF. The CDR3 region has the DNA TGCGCCAGCAGCTTGGACCCGTATTCACCCCTCCACTTT.

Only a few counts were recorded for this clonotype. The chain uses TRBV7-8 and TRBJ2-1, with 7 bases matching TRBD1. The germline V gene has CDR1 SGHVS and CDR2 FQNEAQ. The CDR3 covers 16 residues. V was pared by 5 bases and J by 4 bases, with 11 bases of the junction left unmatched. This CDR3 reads CASSTRVGGLYNEQFF. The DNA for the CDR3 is TGTGCCAGCAGCACCCGGGTAGGGGGCTTATACAATGAGCAGTTCTTC.

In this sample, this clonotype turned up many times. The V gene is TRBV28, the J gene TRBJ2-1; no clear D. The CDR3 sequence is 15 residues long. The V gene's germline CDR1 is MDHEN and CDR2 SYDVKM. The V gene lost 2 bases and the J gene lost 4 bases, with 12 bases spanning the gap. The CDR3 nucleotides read TGTGCCAGCAGTTTAATAATAGGGCTTTACAATGAGCAGTTCTTC. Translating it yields CASSLIIGLYNEQFF.

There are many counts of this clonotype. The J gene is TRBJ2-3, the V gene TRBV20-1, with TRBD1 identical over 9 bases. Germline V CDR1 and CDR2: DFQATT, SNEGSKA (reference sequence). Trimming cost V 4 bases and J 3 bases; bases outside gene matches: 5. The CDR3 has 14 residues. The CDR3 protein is CSATGQGRTDTQYF. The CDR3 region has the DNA TGCAGTGCTACCGGACAGGGGAGAACAGATACGCAGTATTTT.

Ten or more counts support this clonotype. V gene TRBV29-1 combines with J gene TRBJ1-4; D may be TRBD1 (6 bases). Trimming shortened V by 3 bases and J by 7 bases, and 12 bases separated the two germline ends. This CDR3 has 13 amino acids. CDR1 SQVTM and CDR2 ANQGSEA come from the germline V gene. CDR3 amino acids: CSVDAGVGEKLFF. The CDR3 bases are TGCAGCGTTGACGCAGGGGTGGGTGAAAAACTGTTTTTT.